Reported below is one T cell receptor beta chain. Antigen: not known. Profiling relied on immunoSEQ multiplex PCR, and the TCRdb table lists in-frame clones only, not all of them. The table has more than 80,000 clones, roughly 90% seen once. The data were taken from a study of cytomegalovirus exposure and HLA in healthy donors. Points from the study as a whole: Listed as cytomegalovirus-associated were 164 TCR beta chains. In vitro checks showed that a few CMV-associated chains really do target CMV antigens.

The germline V gene has CDR1 MDHEN and CDR2 SYDVKM. The length of the CDR3 is 20 residues. After removal of 4 bases from V and 2 bases from J, the junction contained 21 bases not matched to a gene. The donors were part of the validation cohort, which consisted of roughly 110 subjects and was separate from the first cohort of around 620 subjects. This receptor was taken from a woman between 18 and 30 years old in good health and CMV-seropositive. J is TRBJ2-7 and V is TRBV28; 9 bases line up with TRBD1. Sample: PBMCs. The CDR3 loop is CASSYRPGQGTPQGTYEQYF. In DNA form, the CDR3 reads TGTGCCAGCAGTTATAGGCCGGGACAGGGCACTCCTCAGGGCACCTACGAGCAGTACTTC.